A single sample gave rise to the 32 T cell receptor beta chains below, sequenced in a study of OX40 agonist ivuxolimab in advanced cancers. Assay used: immunoSEQ multiplex PCR; TCRdb lists only in-frame clones, some missing. Of over 55,000 clones listed, about 81% were seen once; the top ten hold approximately 5%. The source material was CD4+ or CD8+ T cells sorted from blood, sampled in a trial of the OX40 agonist ivuxolimab. These receptors originate from an adult with an advanced solid tumor such as melanoma, head and neck, liver or kidney cancer.

The rearrangement links TRBV18 to TRBJ1-2; no reliable D call. CDR1 is KGHSH and CDR2 is LQKENI in the germline V gene. The CDR3 is 16 amino acids. V was shortened by 0 bases and J by 2 bases, with 13 bases between the two germline ends. The CDR3 protein is CASSPPNGGANYGYTF. The CDR3 DNA sequence: TGTGCCAGCTCACCACCAAATGGCGGAGCCAACTATGGCTACACCTTC.

This rearrangement joins TRBV6-1 to TRBJ2-7, with D possibly being TRBD1 or TRBD2 (5 bases each). This CDR3 is built from 12 residues. With 4 bases removed from V and 5 bases from J, the gap between germline ends came to 9 bases. Germline loops: CDR1 MNHNS, CDR2 SASEGT. CDR3 in amino acids: CASSARDDEQYF. For the CDR3, the DNA is TGTGCCAGCAGTGCGAGGGACGACGAGCAGTACTTC.

This chain links TRBV6-1 with TRBJ1-5, with 8 bases aligning to TRBD1. CDR1 and CDR2 from the germline V gene are MNHNS and SASEGT. Trimming removed 5 bases from V and 4 bases from J; junction bases left unmatched: 4. The CDR3 is 14 amino acids. The CDR3 region is CASSLRTGNQPQHF. The CDR3 nucleotides are TGTGCCAGCAGTTTAAGGACAGGGAATCAGCCCCAGCATTTT.

Concerning this clone itself: The same CDR3 arises from other DNA sequences in this sample as well. The V gene is TRBV6-1, the J gene TRBJ1-3; no reliable D call. The germline gives CDR1 MNHNS, CDR2 SASEGT. The germline V and J ends were trimmed by 3 bases and 5 bases, with 2 bases remaining between them. CDR3 length equals 11 residues. The CDR3 DNA reads as TGTGCCAGCAGTGATAGAAACACCATATATTTT. Its protein product is CASSDRNTIYF.

This clone was observed a single time. Here the CDR3 reads CASSTQQGYTEAFF. For the CDR3, the DNA is TGTGCCAGCAGCACCCAACAGGGATACACTGAAGCTTTCTTT. This chain uses TRBV7-3 with TRBJ1-1, with D perhaps TRBD1 (6 bases). This CDR3 has 14 amino acids. Germline assignment: CDR1 SGHTA and CDR2 FQGTGA. V lost 5 bases to trimming and J lost 3 bases, with 13 bases between them.

The chain couples TRBV18 to TRBJ2-5, with 9 nucleotides matching TRBD2. The CDR3 contains 15 residues. With V trimmed by 3 bases and J by 5 bases, 7 bases remained unmatched. CDR1 is KGHSH, CDR2 LQKENI, per germline. The CDR3 bases are TGTGCCAGCTCACCCTTAGCGGGAGTAGGGGAGACCCAGTACTTC. It codes for CASSPLAGVGETQYF.

The genes are TRBV5-4 and TRBJ1-1; 11 positions match TRBD1. The V gene end was trimmed by 2 bases and the J gene end by 0 bases; junction bases not matched to a gene: 3. CDR3 length: 16 amino acids. CDR1 and CDR2 (germline): SGHNT, YYREEE (reference sequence). The CDR3 DNA sequence: TGTGCCAGCAGCTTCGGGACAGGGGGTGTGAACACTGAAGCTTTCTTT. It specifies CASSFGTGGVNTEAFF.

This clone was counted a single time. The genes are TRBV6-5 and TRBJ2-5; 9 bases map to TRBD2. Germline V gives CDR1 MNHEY, CDR2 SVGAGI. The V gene end was trimmed by 0 bases and the J gene end by 4 bases; junction bases not matched to a gene: 6. The CDR3 has 16 residues. CDR3 amino acids: CASSYSVAGAGETQYF. DNA of the CDR3: TGTGCCAGCAGTTACTCAGTAGCGGGGGCAGGAGAGACCCAGTACTTC.

This clone appeared a few times. This chain connects TRBV5-5 to TRBJ2-7; D uncertain. The CDR3 runs to 14 residues. Trimming stripped 2 bases from V and 1 base from J, with 10 bases between. Germline V gene lookup returns CDR1 SGHKS and CDR2 YYEKEE (reference sequence). CDR3 amino acids: CASSFPSLSYEQYF. CDR3 sequence (DNA): TGTGCCAGCAGCTTCCCTTCTCTATCCTACGAGCAGTACTTC.

In DNA form, the CDR3 reads TGTGCCAGCTCCCTCGCCGGGACACAGAACACCGGGGAGCTGTTTTTT. It yields the protein CASSLAGTQNTGELFF. The chain carries TRBV18 and TRBJ2-2, with D possibly being TRBD1 (6 bases). Trimming removed 6 bases at V and 1 base at J, with 15 bases between. Germline lookup yields CDR1 KGHSH and CDR2 LQKENI. The CDR3 extends over 16 amino acids.

The chain links TRBV7-2 to TRBJ2-2, with D unclear. In germline, CDR1 is SGHTA, CDR2 FQGNSA. Trimming cost V 2 bases and J 7 bases, with 11 bases left between them. The CDR3 runs to 14 residues. The CDR3 loop reads CASSLSLVVGELFF. CDR3 DNA sequence: TGTGCCAGCAGCTTATCCCTGGTGGTCGGGGAGCTGTTTTTT.

The chain couples TRBV5-1 to TRBJ1-1, with no clear D. The CDR3 consists of 13 residues. Between the trimmed V and J ends, which lost 0 bases and 1 base, there was a span of 4 bases. CDR1 and CDR2 from the germline V gene are SGHRS and YFSETQ. The CDR3 nucleotides read TGCGCCAGCAGCTTGGGGGGGAACACTGAAGCTTTCTTT. Its translation is CASSLGGNTEAFF.

The chain employs TRBV5-1 and TRBJ2-7; 11 bases are shared with TRBD1. The V and J ends lost 2 bases and 3 bases, in that order; junction bases with no gene match: 13. This CDR3 is built from 18 residues. Germline V gene sequence: CDR1 SGHRS, CDR2 YFSETQ. CDR3 DNA sequence: TGCGCCAGCAGCTTACAACCACCTGGACAGGGGGCAATCTACGAGCAGTACTTC. Protein: CASSLQPPGQGAIYEQYF. Combining the CDR3 with reference TRBV5-1 and TRBJ2-7 gives the whole variable domain KAGVTQTPRYLIKTRGQQVTLSCSPISGHRSVSWYQQTPGQGLQFLFEYFSETQRNKGNFPGRFSGRQFSNSRSEMNVSTLELGDSALYLCASSLQPPGQGAIYEQYFGPGTRLTVT.

The rearrangement uses TRBV6-1 and TRBJ2-2; D gene unclear. CDR1 and CDR2 from the germline V gene are MNHNS and SASEGT. The CDR3 sequence is 14 residues long. Trimming shortened V by 2 bases and J by 1 base, and 5 bases separated the two germline ends. The CDR3 DNA sequence: TGTGCCAGCAGTGAACACGGGAACACCGGGGAGCTGTTTTTT. It specifies CASSEHGNTGELFF.

The gene calls are TRBV16 and TRBJ2-5, with 12 bases aligning to TRBD2. CDR3 length: 14 amino acids. Trimming removed 5 bases from V and 4 bases from J; junction bases left unmatched: 2. Germline assignment: CDR1 KGHSY and CDR2 FQNENV. For the CDR3, the DNA is TGTGCCAGCAGCTTACTAGCGGGAGGAGAGACCCAGTACTTC. Translated: CASSLLAGGETQYF.

The V call is TRBV7-7, the J call TRBJ2-3; 7 bases are shared with TRBD2. The CDR3 is 15 amino acids. Germline CDR1 and CDR2: SSHAT and FNYEAQ (reference sequence). The V and J ends lost 2 bases and 2 bases, in that order; junction bases with no gene match: 4. CDR3: CASSLTREATDTQYF. Here the CDR3 DNA reads TGTGCCAGCAGCTTAACACGGGAGGCCACAGATACGCAGTATTTT.

This clone was recorded only once. The chain couples TRBV5-5 to TRBJ2-7; no clear D. Germline lookup yields CDR1 SGHKS and CDR2 YYEKEE (reference sequence). The V and J ends lost 5 bases and 5 bases respectively, with 11 bases between them. CDR3 size: 12 residues. CDR3 nucleotides: TGTGCCAGCAGGCTAGGGTTCAACGAGCAGTACTTC. Protein: CASRLGFNEQYF.

The chain carries TRBV19 and TRBJ1-1; possible D gene TRBD1, 6 bases. Between the trimmed V and J ends, which lost 3 bases and 4 bases, there was a span of 15 bases. Germline V gene data show CDR1 as LNHDA and CDR2 as SQIVND (reference sequence). The CDR3 is made up of 15 amino acids. The CDR3 DNA reads TGTGCCAGTAGTATGGACCCCAGGGGTGGCACTGAAGCTTTCTTT. Its translation is CASSMDPRGGTEAFF.

This clone was seen once. This sequence joins TRBV7-3 and TRBJ2-2; no reliable D call. The germline CDR1 and CDR2 sequences are SGHTA and FQGTGA. CDR3 length equals 12 residues. V lost 5 bases and J lost 6, with 7 bases in between. CDR3 nucleotide sequence: TGTGCCAGCAGCCCCAGCCCCGGGGAGCTGTTTTTT. Translated, it gives CASSPSPGELFF.

This clone occurred once. The gene calls are TRBV7-8 and TRBJ2-7, with 7 bases lining up with TRBD2. The V gene end was trimmed by 1 base and the J gene end by 3 bases; junction bases not matched to a gene: 6. From germline, CDR1 is SGHVS and CDR2 FQNEAQ. The CDR3 loop spans 15 amino acids. CDR3 residues: CASSLGGGGVYEQYF. The CDR3 DNA sequence: TGTGCCAGCAGCTTAGGTGGGGGAGGGGTCTACGAGCAGTACTTC.

The gene calls are TRBV5-1 and TRBJ1-5; no clear D gene. Trimming removed 2 bases at V and 2 bases at J, with 8 bases between. This CDR3 has 14 residues. The V gene's germline CDR1 is SGHRS and CDR2 YFSETQ. CDR3 region: CASSFSGGNQPQHF. Here the CDR3 DNA reads TGCGCCAGCAGCTTTTCTGGCGGCAATCAGCCCCAGCATTTT.

The V gene is TRBV10-3, the J gene TRBJ2-5; TRBD1 matches 8 bases. V gave up 6 bases and J gave up 4 bases; unmatched junction bases: 7. The CDR3 is 14 residues long. Germline-derived CDR1 and CDR2 are ENHRY and SYGVKD. CDR3 sequence reads: CAISMTGERETQYF. CDR3 in DNA: TGTGCCATCAGCATGACAGGGGAGCGAGAGACCCAGTACTTC.

The rearrangement joins TRBV9 to TRBJ2-3, with D unclear. V was shortened by 0 bases and J by 1 base, with 9 bases between the two germline ends. The CDR3 covers 15 residues. Germline V gene sequence: CDR1 SGDLS, CDR2 YYNGEE. CDR3 amino acids: CASSVVGVGTDTQYF. CDR3 DNA: TGTGCCAGCAGCGTAGTCGGCGTCGGCACAGATACGCAGTATTTT. Filled out from reference TRBV9 and TRBJ2-3, the complete variable domain reads DSGVTQTPKHLITATGQRVTLRCSPRSGDLSVYWYQQSLDQGLQFLIQYYNGEERAKGNILERFSAQQFPDLHSELNLSSLELGDSALYFCASSVVGVGTDTQYFGPGTRLTVL.

The V gene is TRBV7-9, the J gene TRBJ2-3; D ambiguous. V lost 4 bases, J lost 0 bases, and 2 bases lay in between. Germline CDR1 reads SEHNR; CDR2 reads FQNEAQ (reference sequence). The CDR3 totals 12 residues. The CDR3 sequence is CASSYSTDTQYF. The CDR3, as DNA: TGTGCCAGCAGCTACAGCACAGATACGCAGTATTTT.

The chain links TRBV9 to TRBJ1-3; D perhaps matches TRBD1 (6 bases). Trimming took off 4 bases at V and 2 bases at J, with 19 bases between the two ends. This CDR3 is built from 17 residues. Germline CDR1 SGDLS, CDR2 YYNGEE. CDR3 sequence reads: CASSPRGQVEAGNTIYF. CDR3 nucleotide sequence: TGTGCCAGCAGCCCCCGGGGGCAGGTGGAAGCTGGAAACACCATATATTTT. Full variable domain (outside the CDR3, taken from reference TRBV9 and TRBJ1-3): DSGVTQTPKHLITATGQRVTLRCSPRSGDLSVYWYQQSLDQGLQFLIQYYNGEERAKGNILERFSAQQFPDLHSELNLSSLELGDSALYFCASSPRGQVEAGNTIYFGEGSWLTVV.

The V call is TRBV9, the J call TRBJ2-5; TRBD2 matches at 13 bases. V lost 4 bases to trimming and J lost 4 bases; unmatched junction nucleotides: 10. The CDR3 spans 17 residues. CDR1 and CDR2 from the germline V gene are SGDLS and YYNGEE. CDR3 sequence reads: CASSPPLGLAGVETQYF. CDR3 coding DNA: TGTGCCAGCAGCCCGCCACTCGGACTAGCGGGGGTAGAGACCCAGTACTTC.

In this sample, this clone turned up a few times. This rearrangement joins TRBV7-2 to TRBJ2-5; D uncertain. The V end lost 2 bases, the J end lost 4 bases, and 8 bases lay between the germline ends. Germline V lookup: CDR1 SGHTA, CDR2 FQGNSA. CDR3 length: 13 amino acids. Here the CDR3 DNA reads TGTGCCAGCAGCTTATCACTTGGAGAGACCCAGTACTTC. Translation: CASSLSLGETQYF.

The chain couples TRBV27 to TRBJ1-3; 7 bases line up with TRBD1. V trimming: 6 bases; J trimming: 3 bases; junction bases outside the gene matches: 2. The germline V gene has CDR1 MNHEY and CDR2 SMNVEV (reference sequence). This CDR3 spans 13 amino acids. In DNA, the CDR3 is TGTGCCAGCAGGGGGGACAGTGGAAACACCATATATTTT. Amino acid sequence: CASRGDSGNTIYF.

The chain links TRBV25-1 to TRBJ2-1; D call uncertain. This CDR3 contains 16 residues. Trimming cost V 3 bases and J 5 bases, with 17 bases left between them. CDR1 is MGHDK, CDR2 SYGVNS, per germline. In DNA, the CDR3 is TGTGCCAGCAGTGATGGTTATCTCTCTTACAACAATGAGCAGTTCTTC. Protein: CASSDGYLSYNNEQFF. The full variable domain, completed using reference TRBV25-1 and TRBJ2-1, is EADIYQTPRYLVIGTGKKITLECSQTMGHDKMYWYQQDPGMELHLIHYSYGVNSTEKGDLSSESTVSRIRTEHFPLTLESARPSHTSQYLCASSDGYLSYNNEQFFGPGTRLTVL.

The chain uses TRBV30 and TRBJ2-3; 8 nucleotides align to TRBD1. CDR1 and CDR2 (germline): GTSNPN, SVGIG (reference sequence). This CDR3 comprises 16 residues. Trimming at V came to 7 bases and at J to 4 bases, leaving 16 bases not matched to a gene. The CDR3 bases are TGTGCCTATACGGTAGGGTCGGCAGGGGGCTCAGATACGCAGTATTTT. This gives the protein CAYTVGSAGGSDTQYF.

The chain has TRBV4-2 and TRBJ1-1; D is uncertain. This CDR3 is built from 13 residues. Deletions cut 0 bases from V and 0 bases from J, with 2 bases between. Per germline, CDR1 LGHNA and CDR2 YNFKEQ. The CDR3 sequence is CASSQDLNTEAFF. CDR3 DNA: TGTGCCAGCAGCCAAGATCTGAACACTGAAGCTTTCTTT.

This chain links TRBV5-1 with TRBJ1-1, with 10 positions matching TRBD1. The CDR3 consists of 14 residues. Germline assignment: CDR1 SGHRS and CDR2 YFSETQ. With 4 bases clipped from V and 4 bases from J, the junction kept 4 bases outside the gene matches. CDR3 amino acids: CASSGDRGGTEAFF. The CDR3 DNA reads as TGCGCCAGCAGCGGGGACAGGGGAGGCACTGAAGCTTTCTTT.